The next 20 T cell receptor beta chains were all read from a single sample in a study of T cell changes during pregnancy in multiple sclerosis (dated by TCRdb to between 2018 and 2021). The library was prepared using the immunoSEQ multiplex PCR assay. TCRdb obtained this table from immuneACCESS and retained in-frame rearrangements with V and J assigned. These tables miss some clones; where compared with another copy, unresolved V genes account for less than half of the shortfall, and the remainder is unexplained. Across this sample there are about 93,000 clones, with 91% seen only once. Approximately 1.6% of the sample is in the top ten clones. The source material was peripheral blood, sampled after pregnancy. The receptors come from a female donor in good health, enrolled as a control in a pregnancy study.

The rearrangement joins TRBV7-3 to TRBJ1-1, with 8 bases aligning to TRBD1. V lost 6 bases, J lost 4 bases, and 4 bases stayed unmatched. Germline assignment: CDR1 SGHTA and CDR2 FQGTGA. This CDR3 region has 13 residues. CDR3 sequence: CASSRQGATEAFF. The CDR3 DNA reads as TGTGCCAGCAGTCGGCAGGGGGCCACTGAAGCTTTCTTT.

The chain combines TRBV5-6 with TRBJ2-7; D unresolved. CDR3 size: 14 residues. The V gene lost 3 bases and the J gene lost 0 bases, with 10 bases spanning the gap. The V gene's germline CDR1 is SGHDT and CDR2 YYEEEE. CDR3 loop: CASSWASSSYEQYF. The DNA for the CDR3 is TGTGCCAGCAGCTGGGCCAGTTCCTCCTACGAGCAGTACTTC. The full variable domain, rest sourced from reference TRBV5-6 and TRBJ2-7, is DAGVTQSPTHLIKTRGQQVTLRCSPKSGHDTVSWYQQALGQGPQFIFQYYEEEERQRGNFPDRFSGHQFPNYSSELNVNALLLGDSALYLCASSWASSSYEQYFGPGTRLTVT.

The chain links TRBV28 to TRBJ2-7, with D perhaps matching TRBD1 (6 bases). V was trimmed by 6 bases and J by 4 bases, leaving 19 bases between them. The germline CDR1 and CDR2 sequences are MDHEN and SYDVKM. The CDR3 runs 15 residues. The CDR3 is CASSYQGPGEYEQYF. DNA of the CDR3: TGTGCCAGCAGCTATCAGGGCCCAGGGGAGTACGAGCAGTACTTC.

The chain joins TRBV5-8 to TRBJ1-6; tentative D call: TRBD1 (5 bases). V lost 3 bases and J lost 9, with 10 bases in between. This CDR3 contains 13 residues. The V gene's germline CDR1 is SGHTS and CDR2 YDEGEE. CDR3 sequence reads: CASSSRQISPLHF. The CDR3, as DNA: TGTGCCAGCAGCTCTCGACAGATTTCACCCCTCCACTTT.

The J gene is TRBJ2-7, the V gene TRBV14, with 7 nucleotides matching TRBD1. CDR3 size: 14 residues. Losses at the gene ends were 3 bases for V and 2 bases for J; bases not matched to a gene: 4. Germline V gene sequence: CDR1 SGHDN, CDR2 FVKESK. In nucleotides, the CDR3 is TGTGCCAGCAGCCAGAACAGGGGCCCCTACGAGCAGTACTTC. Protein product: CASSQNRGPYEQYF.

CDR3 sequence (DNA): TGCAGCGTGTACAGGGGGACAGATACGCAGTATTTT. Its translation: CSVYRGTDTQYF. The rearrangement links TRBV29-1 to TRBJ2-3; 8 bases line up with TRBD1. The CDR3 is made up of 12 amino acids. Germline V CDR1 and CDR2: SQVTM, ANQGSEA. The V gene end was trimmed by 6 bases and the J gene end by 3 bases; junction bases not matched to a gene: 2.

Only a few counts were recorded for this clone. The chain carries TRBV2 and TRBJ1-5; 7 bases map to TRBD1. This CDR3 has 14 residues. With 6 bases clipped from V and 1 base from J, the junction kept 3 bases outside the gene matches. From germline, CDR1 is SNHLY and CDR2 FYNNEI. The CDR3 DNA sequence: TGTGCCAGCAGGGGGGGACAGAGCAATCAGCCCCAGCATTTT. Protein product: CASRGGQSNQPQHF.

The gene calls are TRBV27 and TRBJ2-3, with 11 bases identical to TRBD2. The CDR3 contains 16 residues. V lost 0 bases, J lost 6 bases, and 5 bases stayed unmatched. Germline V gives CDR1 MNHEY, CDR2 SMNVEV (reference sequence). The CDR3 DNA reads as TGTGCCAGCAGTTTATCCCTAGCGGGGGGAACGGATACGCAGTATTTT. Its protein is CASSLSLAGGTDTQYF.

V is TRBV19 and J is TRBJ1-1; D possibly corresponds to TRBD1 (5 bases). Trimming took 6 bases from V and 3 from J, leaving 14 bases between them. This CDR3 region has 14 residues. The germline gives CDR1 LNHDA, CDR2 SQIVND (reference sequence). CDR3 in amino acids: CASRPSLRDTEAFF. The CDR3 bases are TGTGCCAGTAGGCCATCCCTCAGGGACACTGAAGCTTTCTTT.

The rearrangement joins TRBV10-1 to TRBJ2-3; TRBD2 matches at 8 bases. The germline CDR1 and CDR2 sequences are WNHNN and SYGVQD (reference sequence). CDR3 length equals 17 residues. The ends lost 0 bases at V and 4 bases at J; junction bases unmatched: 9. As DNA, the CDR3 is TGCGCCAGCAGTGAGTCTGTTAGCGGGGCCCTGCCAGATACGCAGTATTTT. Protein product: CASSESVSGALPDTQYF.

The chain carries TRBV30 and TRBJ2-7; 10 nucleotides agree with TRBD1. With V trimmed by 0 bases and J by 4 bases, 6 bases remained unmatched. The CDR3 is 15 amino acids. Germline V CDR1 and CDR2: GTSNPN, SVGIG (reference sequence). The CDR3 sequence: CAWSVKGQGQYEQYF. The DNA of the CDR3 is TGTGCCTGGAGTGTAAAGGGACAGGGGCAGTACGAGCAGTACTTC.

This clone was seen just once. The chain recombines TRBV18 with TRBJ1-2, with D uncertain. The V end lost 0 bases, the J end lost 4 bases, and 12 bases lay between the germline ends. Germline CDR1 reads KGHSH; CDR2 reads LQKENI. The CDR3 extends over 15 amino acids. The DNA of the CDR3 is TGTGCCAGCTCACCACCATCCGGGGAGGGCTATGGCTACACCTTC. Its translation is CASSPPSGEGYGYTF.

This clone has more than one count but fewer than ten. The chain carries TRBV6-1 and TRBJ1-2, with 7 bases matching TRBD1. The CDR3 covers 15 residues. With V trimmed by 1 base and J by 4 bases, 6 bases remained unmatched. Germline V gives CDR1 MNHNS, CDR2 SASEGT. Here the CDR3 DNA reads TGTGCCAGCAGTGAAGAGACAGGGTCCTTCTATGGCTACACCTTC. Residues: CASSEETGSFYGYTF.

J is TRBJ1-4 and V is TRBV30; a possible D gene is TRBD1 (6 bases). V lost 3 bases and J lost 2, with 13 bases in between. Germline-derived CDR1 and CDR2 are GTSNPN and SVGIG (reference sequence). This CDR3 has 15 amino acids. The CDR3 loop is CAWSRQATTNEKLFF. The CDR3, as DNA: TGTGCCTGGAGCAGACAGGCCACGACTAATGAAAAACTGTTTTTT.

Comment on this clone: Different DNA sequences within this sample yield the same CDR3. The rearrangement joins TRBV6-6 to TRBJ2-7; 9 nucleotides match TRBD1. The ends lost 6 bases at V and 4 bases at J; junction bases unmatched: 4. This CDR3 region has 13 residues. Germline CDR1 MNHNY, CDR2 SVGAGI (reference sequence). CDR3 sequence reads: CASRGQGKYEQYF. The CDR3 DNA follows: TGTGCCAGCAGGGGACAGGGAAAGTACGAGCAGTACTTC.

The chain links TRBV4-1 to TRBJ1-1; D gene uncertain. This CDR3 is built from 14 residues. The ends were cut back, 4 bases at V and 1 base at J, with 10 bases in the middle. CDR1 and CDR2 from the germline V gene are MGHRA and YSYEKL. CDR3 protein: CASSLGEGNTEAFF. In DNA, the CDR3 is TGCGCCAGCAGCCTAGGTGAGGGGAACACTGAAGCTTTCTTT.

V and J are TRBV14 and TRBJ1-2; D ambiguous. This CDR3 spans 16 amino acids. The V gene's germline CDR1 is SGHDN and CDR2 FVKESK. Trimming removed 0 bases at V and 4 bases at J, with 15 bases between. The CDR3 DNA reads as TGTGCCAGCAGCCAAGATTGGGTGGAGCTGAGCTATGGCTACACCTTC. The encoded protein is CASSQDWVELSYGYTF.

The V gene is TRBV30, the J gene TRBJ2-7, with TRBD2 matching over 8 bases. With 0 bases clipped from V and 5 bases from J, the junction kept 9 bases outside the gene matches. Per the germline V gene, CDR1 is GTSNPN and CDR2 is SVGIG (reference sequence). CDR3 length equals 15 residues. The CDR3 bases are TGTGCCTGGAGTGTAGGGTTAGCGGGGAAAGACGAGCAGTACTTC. Residues: CAWSVGLAGKDEQYF.

The J gene is TRBJ2-3, the V gene TRBV5-6; 15 bases fit TRBD2. V dropped 0 bases and J dropped 4; count of bases not matched to a gene: 6. Germline V gene data show CDR1 as SGHDT and CDR2 as YYEEEE. This CDR3 comprises 18 residues. This chain's CDR3 is CASSLGPGLAGGPDTQYF. The DNA for the CDR3 is TGTGCCAGCAGCTTGGGTCCGGGACTAGCGGGGGGCCCAGATACGCAGTATTTT.

The rearrangement uses TRBV18 and TRBJ1-1; D remains unclear. Trimming cost V 4 bases and J 1 base, with 10 bases left between them. The CDR3 totals 14 residues. Germline values: CDR1 KGHSH, CDR2 LQKENI. The CDR3 region is CASSQTGGNTEAFF. The CDR3, as DNA: TGTGCCAGCTCACAGACGGGAGGGAACACTGAAGCTTTCTTT.